This TCR beta chain was documented in a study of cytomegalovirus exposure and HLA in healthy donors (dated by TCRdb to about 2017). In terms of the full investigation: An earlier analysis of approximately 600 of the donors reported 250 to 350 Gb of sequence data and approximately 110 million unique TCR beta sequences from about 180 million T cells. Several DR-DQ haplotypes were handled as single units for association and clustering, since linkage in the cohort was strong. Of the 398 genotyped donors, 81% were placed in the genetic ancestry cluster associated with self-reported Caucasian donors. Rather than drawing on any new phenotypic data, the later analysis identified candidate immune exposures from TCR beta sequences and the way those sequences occurred across donors. An early release covering around 630 HLA-typed donors comprised 300 to 350 gigabases of sequencing data and roughly 85 million unique TCR sequences. An earlier analysis of some 500 of the donors applied high-throughput TCR beta sequencing to assess whether each TCR beta V gene segment acted as functional or pseudogenic. The study was designed to test whether signatures of past pathogen exposure could be identified by cataloging public T cell receptors. HLA typing included class I and class II loci at four-digit resolution. Along with the approximately 600-subject first cohort, a separate validation cohort of about 110 different subjects was used. In a later analysis, previously published TCR beta repertoires from 550 to 750 donors were re-analyzed and high-resolution HLA genotyping was added so that TCR occurrence patterns could be studied. To predict cytomegalovirus infection status, the study brought together high-throughput TCR immunosequencing, statistical association of individual TCRs with disease status, and machine learning. Among some 400 genotyped donors of the cohort, an average of roughly 230,000 unique TCR beta nucleotide sequences was sequenced per donor, of which roughly 17% were non-productive. All discovery cohort repertoires had been generated on a single sequencing platform. Using immunosequencing, the study profiled T cell repertoires from fewer than 700 subjects and related those repertoires to cytomegalovirus serostatus. Alongside the repertoire data, information on donor age, sex, ethnicity and CMV serostatus was compiled. The number of typed donors differed by locus: about 620-640 for A, B, C, DRB1 and DQB1; 522 for DQA1; some 590 for DPA1; and 450 to 480 for DPB1. A later genetic analysis used genome-wide SNP genotypes for about 65% of the roughly 670 donors, treating that subset as a discovery cohort. Broad study findings and their caveats: A later analysis found that TCR association rates varied across HLA loci, with DRB1 alleles showing the most associated TCRs and HLA-C alleles the fewest. While some public TCRs were present in many individuals, most TCR sequences turned up only very rarely across donors. Several of the top co-occurrence clusters appeared to be linked to parvovirus B19, influenza, CMV and Epstein-Barr virus, according to a later analysis. Because counts were too low, roughly 18 rarely observed V segments, including chromosome 9 orphons, were left out of the earlier analysis of approximately 500 of the donors. Some IMGT-functional V segments, including TRBV6-2 and TRBV6-3, could not be distinguished by the 87-base-pair reads and were therefore excluded. The authors suggested that the approach could potentially be generalized to other disease states and immunological phenotypes. A later genetic analysis associated a missense DCLRE1C variant with V-gene and J-gene trimming of TCR beta chains, and an independent cohort replicated the association. A later analysis associated about 16,000 TCR beta sequences with specific HLA alleles at a false discovery rate of 0.05. In an earlier analysis of some 550 of the donors, most TCR beta V segments were observed in productive rearrangements about 87% or about 30% of the time, broadly matching IMGT annotations. In a later analysis, most CMV-associated TCR beta chains were found to appear HLA-restricted, with HLA associations seemingly driven largely by CMV exposure. A later genetic analysis reported fewer N-insertions in productive TCRs among donors in an Asian-associated ancestry cluster than the 666-donor mean. CMV serostatus was the only immune exposure information available for the cohort. In a later analysis, HLA-associated TCR beta chains showed more clonal expansion and lower generation probabilities than non-associated chains that were equally common. The classifier was reported to diagnose cytomegalovirus status with high specificity and sensitivity in both the original and validation cohorts. A further reported finding was that TCR beta sequences accurately predicted the HLA-A and HLA-B alleles for most subjects in the first cohort. Linkage disequilibrium might explain the correlated functional status among segregating V segments, but an unknown experimental factor could not be excluded. When HLA alleles, especially DR and DQ, strongly co-occurred, TCR associations were difficult to assign to individual alleles. HLA typing was unavailable for some donors at each locus, so association tests used only the typed subset. In vitro tests confirmed that a few of the cytomegalovirus-associated TCR beta chains recognize cytomegalovirus antigens. The sequencing pipeline was judged likely to have produced a cluster of highly shared sequence variants as a technical artifact. A total of about 150 TCR beta chains were listed by the study as associated with cytomegalovirus. Presence/absence analyses assumed roughly uniform sequencing depth across donors, an assumption that may not hold. This cohort had only TCR beta chains sequenced, and the lack of alpha or paired-chain data limited which features could be detected.

Compared with germline, V lacks 3 bases and J lacks 7 bases; bases without a gene match: 12. The CDR3 spans 18 residues, from the cysteine through the phenylalanine. The sequence is cut down to CDR3 DNA, 54 bases in frame from base 1. The germline V gene supplies CDR1 MDHEN and CDR2 SYDVKM. Library generation was performed with the immunoSEQ multiplex PCR assay. The multiplex PCR relied on a mix of 60 forward primers for TCR Vbeta segments and 13 reverse primers for TCR Jbeta segments. The CDR3 region of rearranged TCR beta genes was amplified from genomic DNA with a multiplex PCR assay. The Illumina HiSeq System was used to sequence the amplified TCR beta libraries as 87-base-pair reads. Under the source paper's analysis protocol: A later analysis tallied tens of millions of unique TCR beta chains across the 700 or so repertoires, and around 10 million of those chains were shared by two or more donors. To remove PCR and sequencing errors, raw reads were error-corrected and collapsed into unique sequences using a nearest-neighbor algorithm that merged closely related sequences. V, D and J gene segments were assigned by aligning CDR3 sequences to IMGT reference sequences. For a sequence to be retained, a match of at least six nucleotides was required to both a V gene segment and a J gene segment. A rearrangement was called productive if the CDR3 had no stop codons and remained in frame with V and J, and every other rearrangement was called non-productive. Following IMGT convention, CDR3 was defined as the stretch from the second conserved V-encoded cysteine up to the conserved J-encoded phenylalanine. The earlier analysis of about 610 of the donors excluded sequences that lacked an unambiguous match to a single V gene segment. An earlier analysis of 450 to 650 of the donors called V segments functional above 56.7% productive rearrangements and segregating when the between-donor standard deviation exceeded 5%. A statistical classification framework was built for diagnosing cytomegalovirus status from the catalog of TCR beta chain sequences. In a later analysis, TCR nucleotide sequences were compared against IMGT/GENE-DB human TR gene sequences so that V and J genes could be assigned. In a later analysis, CDR3 sequences and most-parsimonious VDJ recombination scenarios were assigned using the TCRdist pipeline. In a later analysis, each TCR beta chain was defined by its CDR3 amino acid sequence together with its V-gene family, and reads without a unique V-gene family were excluded. As a way to deal with suspected cross-contamination and a sequencing artifact, a later analysis dropped approximately 590 nucleotide sequences that were highly shared and had low generation probability. In a later analysis, a clonal expansion index for each public chain was calculated from normalized within-repertoire ranks of inferred template counts. A later analysis computed generation probabilities with a VDJ recombination model fitted to out-of-frame rearrangements, and checked the results against IGoR. In a later analysis, hypergeometric tests were used to score TCR-TCR, TCR-HLA and TCR-CMV co-occurrence, with a repertoire-size bias correction applied to TCR pairs. To estimate false discovery rates, a later analysis permuted the HLA or CMV assignments 20 times. A later analysis grouped co-occurring TCRs with DBSCAN, adding TCRdist sequence similarity when clustering within HLA-allele-positive subsets. Repertoires with fewer than 30,000 or more than 120,000 public chains, plus five repertoires with anomalous nucleotide sharing, were excluded from co-occurrence clustering. As stored in TCRdb, this immuneACCESS dataset retains in-frame rearrangements with V and J assigned. A fraction of the clones does not appear; measured against another copy, unresolved V genes explain less than half of the discrepancy, and the remainder lacks a known reason. V and J calls and clone size are copied from that table; D and trimming were computed from the DNA. The sample profile shows about 150,000 clones; just under 65% of them were found once. The top ten clones comprise about 7.1% of the sample.

In total, approximately 700 healthy bone marrow donors made up the cohort. Cohort members were all nominally healthy when sampled, although unrecorded immune exposures were likely present. The donor tested CMV seropositive, placing the donor among the approximately 290 seropositive members of the cohort. Each donor provided a peripheral blood sample, and peripheral blood mononuclear cells were used for TCR beta sequencing. The Qiagen DNeasy Blood Extraction Kit was used to extract genomic DNA from the blood cell samples. This clone was seen just once. Its target antigen remains unknown. Base qualities are not at hand, and no much larger clone is one base apart.

The rearrangement combines TRBV28 with TRBJ2-1, and 13 junctional nucleotides match TRBD2. The TCR sequence derives from an older woman in good health and CMV-seropositive. Sequenced input: PBMCs. The CDR3 region reads CASSFPSLAGGPRNEQFF. The DNA sequence is as follows: TGTGCCAGCAGTTTCCCTTCACTAGCGGGAGGGCCTCGGAATGAGCAGTTCTTC.